The 25 T cell receptor beta chains below were found in one sample sequenced in a study of control samples from healthy donors and cancer patients (dated by TCRdb to 2018 to 2020). Receptors were amplified or captured by the immunoSEQ multiplex PCR assay. TCRdb mirrors the immuneACCESS table, restricted to in-frame sequences. Some clones are absent from its copies; in checked studies, under half trace to an unresolved V gene, and the reason for the others is unknown. The sample table lists 150,000 to 200,000 clones, roughly 94% of them with a count of one. The ten top clones hold 14% of the sample. The sequenced sample was PBMCs. The receptors come from a man aged 55 to 69 with colorectal cancer.

CDR3 sequence reads: CASSQDRPSTDFQETQYF. The CDR3 DNA sequence: TGTGCCAGCAGCCAAGATCGCCCCTCAACAGACTTTCAAGAGACCCAGTACTTC. The V and J genes are TRBV14 and TRBJ2-5; D call uncertain. Trimming removed 0 bases from V and 2 bases from J, with 19 bases in between. CDR1 SGHDN and CDR2 FVKESK come from the germline V gene. The CDR3 contains 18 residues.

The CDR3 DNA reads as TGTGCCAGCAGCTCCGGACTAGCGGATGAGCAGTTCTTC. The encoded protein is CASSSGLADEQFF. V is TRBV7-9 and J is TRBJ2-1, with 10 nucleotides matching TRBD2. V shed 4 bases and J 8 bases; nucleotides not matched to a gene: 2. The CDR3 runs to 13 residues. Germline assignment: CDR1 SEHNR and CDR2 FQNEAQ (reference sequence).

This chain links TRBV2 with TRBJ2-3; D is ambiguous. This CDR3 has 18 amino acids. Germline CDR1 is SNHLY and CDR2 is FYNNEI. V lost 0 bases to trimming and J lost 0 bases, with 16 bases between them. The DNA for the CDR3 is TGTGCCAGCAGTGAAGCGCTTTACGGCCCTTCTAGCACAGATACGCAGTATTTT. Amino acid sequence: CASSEALYGPSSTDTQYF.

DNA for the CDR3: TGTGCCAGCAGTTATGGTCAATGGAACACCGGGGAGCTGTTTTTT. Translation: CASSYGQWNTGELFF. The rearrangement links TRBV28 to TRBJ2-2; D unresolved. Germline assignment: CDR1 MDHEN and CDR2 SYDVKM. CDR3 size: 15 residues. V lost 4 bases, J lost 1 base, and 10 bases lay in between.

This chain joins TRBV2 and TRBJ1-2, with D possibly matching TRBD1 (5 bases). Deletions cut 6 bases from V and 7 bases from J, with 12 bases between. This CDR3 region has 12 residues. Germline V gene lookup returns CDR1 SNHLY and CDR2 FYNNEI. The CDR3 protein is CASSERGSGYTF. For the CDR3, the DNA is TGTGCCAGCAGCGAAAGGGGAAGTGGCTACACCTTC.

The chain recombines TRBV4-1 with TRBJ1-5; D remains ambiguous. CDR3 size: 15 residues. CDR1 is MGHRA, CDR2 YSYEKL, per germline. The V and J ends lost 1 base and 1 base respectively, with 8 bases between them. CDR3 in DNA: TGCGCCAGCAGCCAAGTTCACAGCAGCAATCAGCCCCAGCATTTT. Amino acids: CASSQVHSSNQPQHF.

This CDR3 reads CASSPSGLYGYTF. CDR3 nucleotides: TGTGCCAGCAGTCCTAGCGGGCTCTATGGCTACACCTTC. This chain connects TRBV12-3 or TRBV12-4 to TRBJ1-2, with D hard to call. Trimming removed 5 bases from V and 4 bases from J, with 11 bases in between. CDR3 length: 13 amino acids.

There are a few counts of this clone. The chain uses TRBV7-9 and TRBJ1-1, with no clear D. V shed 3 bases and J shed 0 bases, with 23 bases lying between them. The CDR3 covers 19 residues. Germline V gene data show CDR1 as SEHNR and CDR2 as FQNEAQ (reference sequence). The CDR3 DNA sequence: TGTGCCAGCAGCTTTCCCGGACCTCCTCAATCCGGGATGAACACTGAAGCTTTCTTT. Its protein product is CASSFPGPPQSGMNTEAFF.

The rearrangement links TRBV7-8 to TRBJ1-5, with D perhaps TRBD1 (6 bases). The CDR3 contains 16 residues. Germline V gene data show CDR1 as SGHVS and CDR2 as FQNEAQ. V dropped 1 base and J dropped 2 bases, with 12 bases sitting between them. The CDR3: CASSLEGGFRNQPQHF. The CDR3 DNA sequence: TGTGCCAGCAGCTTAGAAGGGGGGTTCCGCAATCAGCCCCAGCATTTT.

The chain is built from TRBV18 and TRBJ1-2; no reliable D call. The germline gives CDR1 KGHSH, CDR2 LQKENI. The V end lost 3 bases, the J end lost 7 bases, and 18 bases lay between the germline ends. The CDR3 totals 15 residues. For the CDR3, the DNA is TGTGCCAGCTCACCTGCATCAGGCCTTCCGTCTGGCTACACCTTC. This sequence encodes CASSPASGLPSGYTF.

The chain employs TRBV14 and TRBJ1-2, with D perhaps matching TRBD1 (6 bases). V was clipped by 3 bases and J by 4 bases, with 9 bases between them. Germline CDR1 is SGHDN and CDR2 is FVKESK. This CDR3 spans 13 amino acids. The CDR3 region has the DNA TGTGCCAGCAGCCACGGACAGATCTATGGCTACACCTTC. Translation gives CASSHGQIYGYTF.

The gene calls are TRBV30 and TRBJ2-6; D call uncertain. The ends were cut back, 0 bases at V and 0 bases at J, with 9 bases in the middle. Germline V gives CDR1 GTSNPN, CDR2 SVGIG (reference sequence). The CDR3 runs to 16 residues. The CDR3 here is CAWSVGRFSGANVLTF. In DNA form, the CDR3 reads TGTGCCTGGAGTGTAGGGCGATTCTCTGGGGCCAACGTCCTGACTTTC.

The chain is built from TRBV7-9 and TRBJ2-7; D tentatively reads TRBD1 or TRBD2 (6 bases each). The germline V gene has CDR1 SEHNR and CDR2 FQNEAQ (reference sequence). The V and J ends lost 7 bases and 5 bases respectively, with 15 bases between them. The CDR3 loop spans 13 amino acids. Written as DNA, the CDR3 is TGTGCCAGCACCGGGGGCAGGTTGAACGAGCAGTACTTC. It translates to CASTGGRLNEQYF.

The chain combines TRBV6-5 with TRBJ2-1; a possible D gene is TRBD2 (5 bases). The CDR3 runs 15 residues. V dropped 3 bases and J dropped 7 bases, with 16 bases sitting between them. Germline V gene data show CDR1 as MNHEY and CDR2 as SVGAGI. CDR3 nucleotide sequence: TGTGCCAGCAGTTATTCCGGGATTACAATTAATGAGCAGTTCTTC. Translation gives CASSYSGITINEQFF.

The chain has TRBV3-1 (or the pseudogene TRBV3-2) and TRBJ2-1, with 9 bases aligning to TRBD2. This CDR3 has 12 residues. With V trimmed by 2 bases and J by 13 bases, 3 bases remained unmatched. Germline V gene sequence: CDR1 LGHDT, CDR2 YNNKEL (reference sequence). In DNA form, the CDR3 reads TGTGCCAGCAGCCAAATAGCGGGGGACCAGTTCTTC. It is translated as CASSQIAGDQFF.

The V call is TRBV6-5, the J call TRBJ1-2; D perhaps matches TRBD1 (6 bases). Germline values: CDR1 MNHEY, CDR2 SVGAGI. Trimming removed 0 bases from V and 1 base from J, with 12 bases in between. This CDR3 spans 16 amino acids. The CDR3 DNA reads as TGTGCCAGCAGTTACTCGAGGGGGTGGGATAACTATGGCTACACCTTC. It yields the protein CASSYSRGWDNYGYTF.

The V and J genes are TRBV5-8 and TRBJ1-5; D is ambiguous. Germline V lookup: CDR1 SGHTS, CDR2 YDEGEE. The V gene lost 0 bases and the J gene lost 1 base, with 11 bases spanning the gap. The CDR3 has 16 residues. The CDR3 loop is CASSLGSPTSNQPQHF. CDR3 bases: TGTGCCAGCAGCTTGGGGTCGCCCACCAGCAATCAGCCCCAGCATTTT.

V is TRBV19 and J is TRBJ2-5; no reliable D call. The CDR3 loop spans 15 amino acids. CDR1 and CDR2 (germline): LNHDA, SQIVND (reference sequence). V dropped 3 bases and J dropped 2 bases, with 13 bases sitting between them. The CDR3 nucleotides read TGTGCCAGTAGTATTGGGGTAGGGTTTCAAGAGACCCAGTACTTC. Its protein is CASSIGVGFQETQYF.

On this clone itself: The sample contains more than one DNA sequence encoding this CDR3. This chain connects TRBV7-9 to TRBJ1-1; weak D call: TRBD1 (6 bases). Germline V gene sequence: CDR1 SEHNR, CDR2 FQNEAQ (reference sequence). The length of the CDR3 is 14 residues. Trimming pared 1 base from V and 1 base from J, leaving 7 bases between. The CDR3 sequence is CASSLGTANTEAFF. As DNA, the CDR3 is TGTGCCAGCAGCTTAGGGACAGCGAACACTGAAGCTTTCTTT.

This chain joins TRBV7-9 and TRBJ2-5; 7 nucleotides match TRBD1. This CDR3 comprises 12 residues. The V gene's germline CDR1 is SEHNR and CDR2 FQNEAQ (reference sequence). V lost 6 bases to trimming and J lost 4 bases; unmatched junction nucleotides: 2. The CDR3 protein is CASSDRVETQYF. For the CDR3, the DNA is TGTGCCAGCAGTGACAGGGTAGAGACCCAGTACTTC.

V usage is TRBV6-5 and J usage is TRBJ2-6; 7 nucleotides align to TRBD2. V lost 6 bases to trimming and J lost 5 bases; unmatched junction nucleotides: 7. Germline V gives CDR1 MNHEY, CDR2 SVGAGI. There are 15 residues in the CDR3. The CDR3 protein is CASSPGLTRANVLTF. CDR3 sequence (DNA): TGTGCCAGCAGCCCGGGACTAACGAGGGCCAACGTCCTGACTTTC.

The J gene is TRBJ2-7, the V gene TRBV5-4; 9 bases align to TRBD1. The CDR3 length is 13 residues. Germline V CDR1 and CDR2: SGHNT, YYREEE (reference sequence). The V and J ends lost 10 bases and 3 bases, in that order; junction bases with no gene match: 8. CDR3 loop: CAAPGQGDYEQYF. DNA for the CDR3: TGTGCCGCGCCGGGACAGGGTGACTACGAGCAGTACTTC.

DNA for the CDR3: TGTGCCAGCTCACCGAGCCCCGGGGCACCAAATGAAAAACTGTTTTTT. Its translation is CASSPSPGAPNEKLFF. V gene TRBV18 combines with J gene TRBJ1-4; maybe TRBD1 (5 bases). The CDR3 is made up of 16 amino acids. CDR1 and CDR2 from the germline V gene are KGHSH and LQKENI. Trimming left V 3 bases short and J 5 bases short, with 16 bases between.

The chain is built from TRBV14 and TRBJ1-1, with D tentatively TRBD1 (6 bases). Trimming removed 10 bases at V and 4 bases at J, with 16 bases between. In germline, CDR1 is SGHDN, CDR2 FVKESK. This CDR3 spans 13 amino acids. CDR3 sequence: CATRPGGATEAFF. CDR3 DNA: TGTGCCACCCGACCCGGGGGGGCCACTGAAGCTTTCTTT.

The rearrangement joins TRBV7-9 to TRBJ2-3; D possibly matches TRBD1 or TRBD2 (6 bases each). CDR3 length: 13 residues. Germline values: CDR1 SEHNR, CDR2 FQNEAQ (reference sequence). Trimming removed 6 bases from V and 6 bases from J, with 13 bases in between. DNA of the CDR3: TGTGCCAGCAGGCGGGACAATTACGATACGCAGTATTTT. Translated, it gives CASRRDNYDTQYF.